This TCR beta chain was retrieved from a study of T cell repertoires in cytomegalovirus infection (dated by TCRdb to between 2019 and 2020). Notes on the research overall: The peptide stimulations were aimed at well-studied HLA-B-restricted epitopes as well as recently identified HLA-C-restricted CMV epitopes, whose presentation resists viral immunomodulation. Donor HLA type was relevant to the analysis, as public TCR beta signatures indicated carriage of CMV infection together with the matching HLA type. The study at large found these results: The ex vivo response was dominated by HLA-C-restricted CMV-specific TCR beta clonotypes, and the single most frequent clonotype in two of eight donors was supplied by these HLA-C-restricted clonotypes. In both this cohort and an independent cohort of several hundred donors, the cumulative frequency of public TCR beta family members distinguished carriers of CMV infection plus the relevant HLA type.

The CDR3 runs 15 amino acids, cysteine and phenylalanine included. The entry retains the CDR3 DNA only, 45 bases that are in frame from base 1. From a lookup of the germline V gene (reference sequence), CDR1 and CDR2 are DFQATT and SNEGSKA. The trim is 1 base for V and 0 bases for J, with a gap of 9 bases between the germline ends. Sequenced using an Illumina HiSeq 1500. In-frame beta chains were kept once TCRdb had trimmed the public reads at Q25 with fastp and called clones with MiXCR. CDR3 protein duplicates are merged, each entry listing the most common genes and DNA. In this sample the table shows 450,000 to 650,000 distinct CDR3 sequences, under 45% of which occur a single time. The ten largest make up 40% to 60% of the sample. For this clonotype: The target of this receptor is not known. There are no base qualities to consult, and no much larger clone falls within one base.

Taken with the paper, the label for treatment or condition translates to: in vitro stimulation with specific CMV peptide epitopes to enrich CMV-specific T cells. This sequence uses TRBV20-1 and TRBJ1-4; no D gene call is confident. The TCR sequence derives from a human donor in good health (CMV status not recorded). Some clones in this sample may be carry-over from other donors' samples. The sequencing here drew on cultured PBMCs, taken from culture after CMV antigen stimulation. The sequenced DNA: TGCAGTGCTAGAGTAAGCCCTGCAACTAATGAAAAACTGTTTTTT. It is translated as CSARVSPATNEKLFF.